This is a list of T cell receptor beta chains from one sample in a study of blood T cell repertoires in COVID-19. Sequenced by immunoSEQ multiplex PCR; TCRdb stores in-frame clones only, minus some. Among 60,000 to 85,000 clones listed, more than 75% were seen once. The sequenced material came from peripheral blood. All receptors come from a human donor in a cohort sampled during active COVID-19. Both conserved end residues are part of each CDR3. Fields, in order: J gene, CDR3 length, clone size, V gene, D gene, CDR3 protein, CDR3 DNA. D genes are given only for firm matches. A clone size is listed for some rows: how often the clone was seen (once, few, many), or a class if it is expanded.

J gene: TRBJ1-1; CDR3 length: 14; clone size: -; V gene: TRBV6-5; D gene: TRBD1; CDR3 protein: CASGTGEPNTEAFF; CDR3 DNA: TGTGCCAGCGGGACAGGGGAGCCGAACACTGAAGCTTTCTTT
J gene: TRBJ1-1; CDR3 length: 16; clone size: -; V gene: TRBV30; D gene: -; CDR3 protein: CAWSPPRIGWRGEAFF; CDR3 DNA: TGTGCCTGGAGTCCGCCACGTATCGGGTGGAGGGGTGAAGCTTTCTTT
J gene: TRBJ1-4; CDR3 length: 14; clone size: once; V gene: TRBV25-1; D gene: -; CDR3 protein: CASSVGGLNEKLFF; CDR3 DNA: TGTGCCAGCAGTGTGGGAGGGCTTAATGAAAAACTGTTTTTT
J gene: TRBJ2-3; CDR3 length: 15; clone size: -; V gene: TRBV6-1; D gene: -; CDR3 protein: CASSEVAGSRDTQYF; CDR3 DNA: TGTGCCAGCAGTGAAGTGGCGGGATCCCGGGATACGCAGTATTTT
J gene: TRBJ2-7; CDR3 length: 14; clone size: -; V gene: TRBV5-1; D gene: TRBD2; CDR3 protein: CASSLKSGGDEQYF; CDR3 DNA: TGCGCCAGCAGCTTGAAGTCTGGGGGGGACGAGCAGTACTTC
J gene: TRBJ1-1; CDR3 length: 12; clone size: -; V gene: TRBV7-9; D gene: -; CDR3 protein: CASSVTTAPAFF; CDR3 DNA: TGTGCCAGCAGCGTCACGACAGCTCCGGCTTTCTTT
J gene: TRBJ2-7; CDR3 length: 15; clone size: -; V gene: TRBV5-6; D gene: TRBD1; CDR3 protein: CASSPGTDFSYEQYF; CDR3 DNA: TGTGCCAGCAGCCCAGGGACAGACTTCTCCTACGAGCAGTACTTC
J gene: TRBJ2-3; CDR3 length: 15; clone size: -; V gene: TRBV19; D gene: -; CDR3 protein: CASSPSSGVTDTQYF; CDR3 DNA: TGTGCCAGTAGTCCCTCTAGTGGAGTCACAGATACGCAGTATTTT
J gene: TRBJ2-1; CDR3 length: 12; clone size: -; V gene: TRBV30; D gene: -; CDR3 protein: CAWVRDSTEQFF; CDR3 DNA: TGTGCCTGGGTCCGGGACTCAACTGAGCAGTTCTTC
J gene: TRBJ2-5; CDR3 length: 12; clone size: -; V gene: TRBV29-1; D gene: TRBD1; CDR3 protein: CSVVGGAETQYF; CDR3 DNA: TGCAGCGTTGTAGGGGGCGCGGAGACCCAGTACTTC
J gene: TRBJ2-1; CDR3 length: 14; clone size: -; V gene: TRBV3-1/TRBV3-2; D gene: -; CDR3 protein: CASSQGTDLNEQFF; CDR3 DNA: TGTGCCAGCAGCCAAGGGACAGACCTCAATGAGCAGTTCTTC
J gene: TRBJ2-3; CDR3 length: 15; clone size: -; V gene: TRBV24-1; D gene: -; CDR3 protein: CATSDPRGATDTQYF; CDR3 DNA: TGTGCCACCAGTGATCCACGGGGGGCCACAGATACGCAGTATTTT
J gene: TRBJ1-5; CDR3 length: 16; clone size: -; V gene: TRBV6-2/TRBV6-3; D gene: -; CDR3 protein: CASSYSLRQGNQPQHF; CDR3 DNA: TGTGCCAGCAGTTACTCCTTGAGACAGGGCAATCAGCCCCAGCATTTT
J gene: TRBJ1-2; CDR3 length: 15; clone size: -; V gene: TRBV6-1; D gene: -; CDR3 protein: CASSEYTGPNYGYTF; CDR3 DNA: TGTGCCAGCAGTGAATATACAGGGCCCAACTATGGCTACACCTTC
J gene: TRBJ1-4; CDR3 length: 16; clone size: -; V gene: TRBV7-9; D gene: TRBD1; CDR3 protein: CASSLGQGDRSEKLFF; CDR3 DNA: TGTGCCAGCAGCTTGGGACAGGGGGACCGGAGTGAAAAACTGTTTTTT
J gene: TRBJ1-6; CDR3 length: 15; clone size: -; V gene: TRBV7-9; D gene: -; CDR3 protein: CASSPEGSYNSPLHF; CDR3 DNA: TGTGCCAGCAGCCCGGAGGGCTCCTATAATTCACCCCTCCACTTT
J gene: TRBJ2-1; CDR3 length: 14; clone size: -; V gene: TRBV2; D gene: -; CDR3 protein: CASSERRGTTGQFF; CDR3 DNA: TGTGCCAGCAGTGAGCGCAGGGGTACTACGGGGCAGTTCTTC
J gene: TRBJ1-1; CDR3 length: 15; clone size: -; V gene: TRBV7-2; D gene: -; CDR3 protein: CASSLARDMNTEAFF; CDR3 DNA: TGTGCCAGCAGCTTAGCGAGGGACATGAACACTGAAGCTTTCTTT
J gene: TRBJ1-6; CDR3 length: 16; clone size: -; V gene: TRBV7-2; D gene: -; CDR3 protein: CASSPRGGSYNSPLHF; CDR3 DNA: TGTGCCAGCAGCCCTCGGGGGGGCTCCTATAATTCACCCCTCCACTTT
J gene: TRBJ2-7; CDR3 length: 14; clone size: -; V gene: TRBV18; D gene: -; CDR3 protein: CASSPPAIQGTQYF; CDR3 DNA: TGTGCCAGCTCACCACCGGCTATACAGGGAACGCAGTACTTC
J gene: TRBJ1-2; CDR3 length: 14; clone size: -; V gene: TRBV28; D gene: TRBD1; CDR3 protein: CASSQDREGGGYTF; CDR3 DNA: TGTGCCAGCAGCCAGGACAGGGAGGGAGGTGGCTACACCTTC
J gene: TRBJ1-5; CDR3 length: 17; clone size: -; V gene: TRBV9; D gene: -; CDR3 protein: CASSVDRRDGSNQPQHF; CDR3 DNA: TGTGCCAGCAGCGTAGATCGGAGGGATGGGAGCAATCAGCCCCAGCATTTT
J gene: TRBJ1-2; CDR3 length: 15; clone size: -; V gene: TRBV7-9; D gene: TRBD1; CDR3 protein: CASSPTQGAQGGYTF; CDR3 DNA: TGTGCCAGCAGCCCCACACAGGGGGCCCAGGGGGGCTACACCTTC
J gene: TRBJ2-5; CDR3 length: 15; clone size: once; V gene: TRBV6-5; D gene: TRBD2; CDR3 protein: CASKVLAGGQETQYF; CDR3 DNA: TGTGCCAGCAAAGTCCTCGCGGGGGGGCAAGAGACCCAGTACTTC
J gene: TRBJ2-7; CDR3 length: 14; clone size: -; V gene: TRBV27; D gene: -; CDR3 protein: CASSHRDTYYEQYF; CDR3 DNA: TGTGCCAGCAGCCACCGGGACACCTACTACGAGCAGTACTTC
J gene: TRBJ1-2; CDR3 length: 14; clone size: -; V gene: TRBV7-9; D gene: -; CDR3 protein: CASSSYAGTKGYTF; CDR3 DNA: TGTGCCAGCAGCTCATACGCCGGGACAAAAGGCTACACCTTC
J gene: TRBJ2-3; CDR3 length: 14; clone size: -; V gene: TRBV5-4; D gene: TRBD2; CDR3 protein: CASSSTSGTDTQYF; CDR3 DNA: TGTGCCAGCAGCTCAACTAGCGGCACAGATACGCAGTATTTT
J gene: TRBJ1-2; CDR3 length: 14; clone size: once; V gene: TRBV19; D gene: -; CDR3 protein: CASSIGNANYGYTF; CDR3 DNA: TGTGCCAGTAGTATCGGGAATGCTAACTATGGCTACACCTTC
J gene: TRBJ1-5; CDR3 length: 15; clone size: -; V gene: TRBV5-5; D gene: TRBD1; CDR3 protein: CASGPGQGLWQPQHF; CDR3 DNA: TGTGCCAGCGGCCCGGGACAGGGGTTGTGGCAGCCCCAGCATTTT
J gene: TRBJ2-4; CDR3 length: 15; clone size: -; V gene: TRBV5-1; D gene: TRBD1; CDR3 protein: CASSQTGTGENIQYF; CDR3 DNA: TGCGCCAGCAGCCAAACCGGGACAGGGGAAAACATTCAGTACTTC
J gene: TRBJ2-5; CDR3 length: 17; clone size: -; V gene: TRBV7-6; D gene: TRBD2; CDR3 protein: CASSEVAGGIQGETQYF; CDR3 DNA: TGTGCCAGCAGCGAAGTAGCGGGGGGGATTCAGGGAGAGACCCAGTACTTC
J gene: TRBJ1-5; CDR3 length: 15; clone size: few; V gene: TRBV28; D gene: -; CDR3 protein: CASRIQGRPNQPQHF; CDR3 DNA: TGTGCCAGCAGGATACAGGGTAGGCCCAATCAGCCCCAGCATTTT
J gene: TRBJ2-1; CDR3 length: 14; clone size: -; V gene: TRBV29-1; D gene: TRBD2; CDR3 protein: CSGGAAGDYNEQFF; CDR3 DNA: TGCAGCGGGGGAGCAGCGGGGGACTACAATGAGCAGTTCTTC
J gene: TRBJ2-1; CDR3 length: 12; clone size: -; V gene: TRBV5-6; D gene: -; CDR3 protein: CASSLKQNEQFF; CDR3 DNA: TGTGCCAGCAGCTTGAAACAGAATGAGCAGTTCTTC
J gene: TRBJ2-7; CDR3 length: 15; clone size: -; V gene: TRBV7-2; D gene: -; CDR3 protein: CASSFRGASPHEQYF; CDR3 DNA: TGTGCCAGCAGCTTTCGGGGGGCATCCCCCCACGAGCAGTACTTC
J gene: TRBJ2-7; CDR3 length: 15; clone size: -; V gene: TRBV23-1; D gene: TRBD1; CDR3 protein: CASSPTGQGTYEQYF; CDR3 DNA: TGCGCCAGCAGCCCTACGGGACAGGGGACCTACGAGCAGTACTTC
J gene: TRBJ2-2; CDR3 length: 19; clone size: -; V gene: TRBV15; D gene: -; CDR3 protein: CATSREALGGRGGTGELFF; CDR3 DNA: TGTGCCACCAGCAGAGAGGCTCTTGGGGGCAGGGGTGGTACCGGGGAGCTGTTTTTT
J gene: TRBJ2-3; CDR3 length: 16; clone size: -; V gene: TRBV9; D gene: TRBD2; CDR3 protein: CASRDHLAGGSDTQYF; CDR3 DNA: TGTGCCAGCAGAGACCATCTAGCGGGGGGATCAGATACGCAGTATTTT
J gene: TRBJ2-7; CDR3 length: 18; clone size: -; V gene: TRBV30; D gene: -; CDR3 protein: CAWSVNRGRPANSYEQYF; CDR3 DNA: TGTGCCTGGAGTGTAAATAGGGGCAGGCCAGCGAACTCCTACGAGCAGTACTTC
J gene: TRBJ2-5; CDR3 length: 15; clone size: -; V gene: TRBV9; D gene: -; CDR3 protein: CASSVDQRTEETQYF; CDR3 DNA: TGTGCCAGCAGCGTAGACCAGCGGACCGAGGAGACCCAGTACTTC
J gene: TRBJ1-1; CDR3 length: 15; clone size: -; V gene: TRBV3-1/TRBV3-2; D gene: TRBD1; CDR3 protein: CASSHLVGQGVEAFF; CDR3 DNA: TGTGCCAGCAGCCACCTCGTCGGACAGGGTGTTGAAGCTTTCTTT
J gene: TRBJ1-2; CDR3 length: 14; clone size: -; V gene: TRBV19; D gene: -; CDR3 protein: CASSLQQGIDGYTF; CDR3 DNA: TGTGCCAGTAGTTTGCAGCAGGGCATTGATGGCTACACCTTC
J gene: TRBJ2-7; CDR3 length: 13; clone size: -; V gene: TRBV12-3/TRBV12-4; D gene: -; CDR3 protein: CASSFGLSSEQYF; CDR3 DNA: TGTGCCAGCAGTTTCGGGTTAAGCAGCGAGCAGTACTTC
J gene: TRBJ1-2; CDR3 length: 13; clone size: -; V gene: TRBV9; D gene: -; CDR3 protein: CASSVVSSHGYTF; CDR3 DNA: TGTGCCAGCAGCGTAGTTAGCTCTCATGGCTACACCTTC
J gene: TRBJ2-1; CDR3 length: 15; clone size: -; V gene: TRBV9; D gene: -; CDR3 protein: CASSVGQGTYNEQFF; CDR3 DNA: TGTGCCAGCAGCGTAGGGCAGGGCACCTACAATGAGCAGTTCTTC
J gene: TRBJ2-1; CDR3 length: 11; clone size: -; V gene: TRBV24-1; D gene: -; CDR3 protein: CATSGLNEQFF; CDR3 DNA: TGTGCCACCAGTGGTCTCAATGAGCAGTTCTTC
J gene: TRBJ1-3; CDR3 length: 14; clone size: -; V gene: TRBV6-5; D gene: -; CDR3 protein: CASSSGVSGNTIYF; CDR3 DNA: TGTGCCAGCAGCTCAGGGGTCTCTGGAAACACCATATATTTT
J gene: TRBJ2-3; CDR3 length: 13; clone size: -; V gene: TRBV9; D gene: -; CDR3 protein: CASSWRGTDTQYF; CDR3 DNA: TGTGCCAGCAGCTGGAGAGGCACAGATACGCAGTATTTT
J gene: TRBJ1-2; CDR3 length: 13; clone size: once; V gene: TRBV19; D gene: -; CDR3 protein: CASSIGGALGYTF; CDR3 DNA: TGTGCCAGTAGTATTGGGGGCGCCTTAGGCTACACCTTC
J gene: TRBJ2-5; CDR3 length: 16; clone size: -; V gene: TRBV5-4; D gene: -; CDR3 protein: CASSTTGRWPWETQYF; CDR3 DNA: TGTGCCAGCAGCACGACAGGGAGGTGGCCGTGGGAGACCCAGTACTTC
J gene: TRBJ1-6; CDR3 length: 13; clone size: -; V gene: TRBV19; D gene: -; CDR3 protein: CASSQGWNSPLHF; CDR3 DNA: TGTGCCAGTAGTCAGGGGTGGAATTCACCCCTCCACTTT
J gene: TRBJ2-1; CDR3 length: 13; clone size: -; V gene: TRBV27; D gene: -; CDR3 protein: CASSLSPQGEQFF; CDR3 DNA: TGTGCCAGCAGTTTATCCCCCCAGGGTGAGCAGTTCTTC
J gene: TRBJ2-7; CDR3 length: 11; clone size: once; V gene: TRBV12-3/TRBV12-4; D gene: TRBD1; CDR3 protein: CASRPQGWVDF; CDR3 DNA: TGTGCCAGCAGACCACAGGGGTGGGTAGACTTC